This note documents a single T cell receptor beta chain sequence. What it recognizes is unknown. These data belong to a study of regulatory dendritic cells for organ transplantation. Findings and caveats of the study: Alloreactive memory CD8+ T cell pools varied considerably between individuals. Naive T cells showed high diversity, memory cells less, memory CD8+ least.

V gave up 6 bases and J gave up 5 bases; unmatched junction bases: 7. Germline V lookup: CDR1 MNHNS, CDR2 SASEGT. CDR3 length equals 14 residues. Assay: immunoSEQ multiplex PCR; the TCRdb copy retains only in-frame clones and omits some. Of 25,000 or so clones listed, approximately 80% were seen once; the top ten hold approximately 0.1%. The chain recombines TRBV6-1 with TRBJ2-1, with 7 bases aligning to TRBD2. The sequence derives from a human donor in good health. Sequences were obtained from naive CD4+ T cells from blood. Noted subset: CD45RA+ naive T cells. In DNA, the CDR3 is TGTGCCAGCAGCCTCACTAGCGCTGACAATGAGCAGTTCTTC. Protein sequence: CASSLTSADNEQFF.